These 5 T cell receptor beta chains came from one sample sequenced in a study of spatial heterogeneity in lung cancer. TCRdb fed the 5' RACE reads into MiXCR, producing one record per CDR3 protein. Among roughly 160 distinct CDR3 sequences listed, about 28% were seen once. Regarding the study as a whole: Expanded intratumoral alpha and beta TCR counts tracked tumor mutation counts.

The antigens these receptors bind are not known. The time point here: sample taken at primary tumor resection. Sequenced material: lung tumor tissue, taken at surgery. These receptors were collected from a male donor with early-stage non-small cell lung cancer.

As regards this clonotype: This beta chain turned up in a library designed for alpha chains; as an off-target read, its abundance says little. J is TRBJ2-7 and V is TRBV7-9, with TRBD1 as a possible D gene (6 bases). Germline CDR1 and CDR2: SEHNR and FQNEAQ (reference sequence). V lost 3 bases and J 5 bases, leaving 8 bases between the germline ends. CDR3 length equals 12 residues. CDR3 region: CASSLTGHEQYF. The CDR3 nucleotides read TGTGCCAGCAGCTTGACAGGACACGAGCAGTACTTC.

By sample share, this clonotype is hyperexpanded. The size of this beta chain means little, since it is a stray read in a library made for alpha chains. Here the CDR3 reads CASLREEPRFYNEQFF. The DNA of the CDR3 is TGTGCCAGCCTTAGGGAGGAACCCCGTTTCTACAATGAGCAGTTCTTC. This chain joins TRBV5-5 and TRBJ2-1; TRBD2 might be the D (6 bases). The length of the CDR3 is 16 residues. Trimming took off 7 bases at V and 3 bases at J, with 20 bases between the two ends. CDR1 and CDR2 (germline): SGHKS, YYEKEE (reference sequence).

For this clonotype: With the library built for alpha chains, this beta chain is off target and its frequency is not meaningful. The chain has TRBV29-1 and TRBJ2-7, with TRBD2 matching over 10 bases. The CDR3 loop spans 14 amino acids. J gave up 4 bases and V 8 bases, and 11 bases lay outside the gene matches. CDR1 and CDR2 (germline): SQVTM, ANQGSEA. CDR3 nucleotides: TGCAGCATACGAGGACTAGCGGATCAATACGAGCAGTACTTC. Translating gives CSIRGLADQYEQYF.

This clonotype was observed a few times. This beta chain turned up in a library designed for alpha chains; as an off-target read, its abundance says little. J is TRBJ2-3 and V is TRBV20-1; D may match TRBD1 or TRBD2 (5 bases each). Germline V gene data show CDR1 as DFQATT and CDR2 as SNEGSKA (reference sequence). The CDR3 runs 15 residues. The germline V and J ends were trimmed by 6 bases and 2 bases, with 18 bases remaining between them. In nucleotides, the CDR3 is TGCAGTGCCGGCGTTCCGGGACCCTTCACAGATACGCAGTATTTT. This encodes CSAGVPGPFTDTQYF.

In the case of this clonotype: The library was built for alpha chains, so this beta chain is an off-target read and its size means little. DNA for the CDR3: TGTGCCAGCAGCTTAGTAGTAGGGGAAGGCACCGGGGAGCTGTTTTTT. Its protein is CASSLVVGEGTGELFF. The rearrangement joins TRBV7-6 to TRBJ2-2; weak D call: TRBD1 (5 bases). The CDR3 covers 16 residues. V was trimmed by 1 base and J by 4 bases, leaving 13 bases between them. Per germline, CDR1 SGHVS and CDR2 FNYEAQ.